A single T cell receptor (beta chain) is shown here with its context. The data were taken from a study of blood T cell repertoires in COVID-19. Repertoires were generated with immunoSEQ multiplex PCR, while TCRdb's copy carries only in-frame clones and drops some. The data hold some 120,000 clones, with 81% observed a single time. The length of the CDR3 is 15 residues. Germline trimming cut 5 bases from V and 4 bases from J; bases unmatched to any gene: 8. From germline, CDR1 is MDHEN and CDR2 SYDVKM. J is TRBJ2-4 and V is TRBV28; 7 bases fit TRBD1. Sequencing input: peripheral blood. This receptor was identified in a man aged 25-40 years with COVID-19, enrolled during active disease. CDR3 sequence reads: CASSVFRTGKNIQYF. CDR3 in DNA: TGTGCCAGCAGTGTATTTCGGACAGGAAAAAACATTCAGTACTTC.